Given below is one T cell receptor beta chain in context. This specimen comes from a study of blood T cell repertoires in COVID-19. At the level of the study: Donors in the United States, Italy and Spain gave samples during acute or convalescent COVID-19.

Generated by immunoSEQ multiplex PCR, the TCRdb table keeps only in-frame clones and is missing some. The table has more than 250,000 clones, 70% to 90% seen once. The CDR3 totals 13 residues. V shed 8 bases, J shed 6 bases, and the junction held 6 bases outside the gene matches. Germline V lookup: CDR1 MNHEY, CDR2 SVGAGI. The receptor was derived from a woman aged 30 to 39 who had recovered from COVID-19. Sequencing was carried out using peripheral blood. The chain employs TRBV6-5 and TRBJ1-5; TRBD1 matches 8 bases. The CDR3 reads CASAGGWGQPQHF. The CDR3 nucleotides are TGTGCCAGCGCAGGGGGCTGGGGTCAGCCCCAGCATTTT.